This T cell receptor (beta chain) derives from a study of T cell clonotyping in hematopoietic cell transplantation. Points from the study as a whole: Higher Inverse Simpson Index values in graft donor and pretransplant recipient predicted broader posttransplant TCR diversity. Pathologically expanded recipient clonotypes increased progressively from day 30 to day 180 as diversity fell.

This clone was seen a few times. Its antigen is undetermined. Indicated time point: recipient sample about 28 days before transplant, after cytoreduction. Only in-frame clones appear in the TCRdb table, and some are missing; sequencing was by immunoSEQ multiplex PCR. Of tens of thousands of clones detected, 95% to 97% appear once; the ten largest clones hold roughly 1.5%. Germline V gives CDR1 SEHNR, CDR2 FQNEAQ (reference sequence). V was clipped by 2 bases and J by 1 base, with 8 bases between them. The CDR3 covers 14 residues. The sequence came from a woman aged 45-59 years with acute myeloid leukemia. Some clones in this sample may be carry-over from other donors' samples. The chain carries TRBV7-9 and TRBJ1-1; maybe TRBD1 (6 bases). The material was peripheral blood mononuclear cells, obtained before stem cell transplant. The CDR3 DNA is TGTGCCAGCAGCTTACAGGGGTGGAACACTGAAGCTTTCTTT. It codes for CASSLQGWNTEAFF.